The clone carrying this TCR beta chain was counted ten times or more. Antigen unknown. The ends lost 0 bases at V and 7 bases at J; junction bases unmatched: 3. The CDR3 loop spans 14 amino acids. Looked up from germline, CDR1 is SGHKS and CDR2 is YYEKEE (reference sequence). The data were taken from a study of T cells in Graves' hyperthyroidism and ophthalmopathy. Study-wide points: Onset of ophthalmopathy came a median roughly 6.5 months after the model predicted it.

TCR beta CDR3 regions were amplified from RNA. HTBI primers drove first-round RT-PCR of the TCR CDR3. One entry per CDR3 protein, called by TCRdb with MiXCR from the multiplex PCR reads. The data hold about half a million distinct CDR3 sequences, with more than 15% observed a single time. The sequenced material came from blood. V usage is TRBV5-5 and J usage is TRBJ1-5; 8 bases align to TRBD1. The clonotype comes from a woman aged 25 to 39 with Graves' ophthalmopathy. This CDR3 reads CASSLVQGGQPQHF. CDR3 in DNA: TGTGCCAGCAGCTTGGTACAGGGGGGACAGCCCCAGCATTTT.